This TCR beta chain was observed in a study of blood T cell repertoires in COVID-19. This clone was counted once. Original analysis: Reference gene primer amplification gave estimated nucleated cell counts. The repertoire was sequenced with immunoSEQ multiplex PCR; TCRdb's copy has only in-frame clones and lacks some. Clonal size and the V and J genes are those of that table, whereas D and trimming came from the DNA. The sample holds about 130,000 clones, around 74% seen once. Sequences were obtained from peripheral blood. The sequence came from an elderly man with COVID-19, enrolled during active disease.

The CDR3 nucleotides read TGTGCCAGCAGTTTATCCGGGAACAACCACAATGAGCAGTTCTTC. This gives the protein CASSLSGNNHNEQFF. The rearrangement links TRBV28 to TRBJ2-1; maybe TRBD2 (5 bases). With 1 base removed from V and 5 bases from J, the gap between germline ends came to 12 bases. The germline V gene has CDR1 MDHEN and CDR2 SYDVKM. The CDR3 length is 15 residues.